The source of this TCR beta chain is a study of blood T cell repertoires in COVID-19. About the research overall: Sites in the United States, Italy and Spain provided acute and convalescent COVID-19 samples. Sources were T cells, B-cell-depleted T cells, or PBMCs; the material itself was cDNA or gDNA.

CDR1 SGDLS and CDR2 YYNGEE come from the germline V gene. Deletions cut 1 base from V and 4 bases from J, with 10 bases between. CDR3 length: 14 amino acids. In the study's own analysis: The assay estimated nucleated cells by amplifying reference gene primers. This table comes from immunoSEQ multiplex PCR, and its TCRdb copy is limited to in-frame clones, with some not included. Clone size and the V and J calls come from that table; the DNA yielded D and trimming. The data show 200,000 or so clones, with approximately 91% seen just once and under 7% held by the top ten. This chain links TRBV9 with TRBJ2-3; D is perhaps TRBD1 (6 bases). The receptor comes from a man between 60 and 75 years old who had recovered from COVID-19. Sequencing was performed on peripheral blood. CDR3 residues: CASSVQGTSDTQYF. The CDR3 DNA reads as TGTGCCAGCAGCGTACAGGGGACCTCAGATACGCAGTATTTT.